This T cell receptor (beta chain) was sequenced for a study of CD8+CD57+ T cells in acquired aplastic anemia. Background on the study: Sorted CD4+ and CD8+ cell DNA averaged 3.2 ug. Study-wide results and limits: Levels of CD8+ Simpson's diversity were not significantly distinct in patients versus controls.

The CDR3 runs to 15 residues. V shed 1 base and J 9 bases; nucleotides not matched to a gene: 6. CDR1 is MNHEY, CDR2 SVGAGI, per germline. A note on this clonotype: Antigen: not known.

The sequenced patients had an expansion of CD8+CD57+ cells seen by flow cytometry. Every one of the patients had aplastic anemia (severe, acquired). Untreated patients provided the blood samples, with no therapy given before sampling. CDR3 and TCR beta VDJ profiling relied on a genomic DNA template. MiXCR was run by TCRdb on the reads, yielding one entry per CDR3 protein. The repertoire holds under 250,000 distinct CDR3 sequences, 65% seen once, with about 60% in the top ten. The chain uses TRBV6-5 and TRBJ2-1; 10 bases agree with TRBD1. The receptor comes from a human donor with aplastic anemia. Source material: sorted CD4+, CD8+, or CD8+CD57+ T cells (not recorded which) from PBMCs. This CDR3 reads CASSYLGQGVGEQFF. CDR3 nucleotide sequence: TGTGCCAGCAGTTACTTAGGACAGGGGGTTGGTGAGCAGTTCTTC.